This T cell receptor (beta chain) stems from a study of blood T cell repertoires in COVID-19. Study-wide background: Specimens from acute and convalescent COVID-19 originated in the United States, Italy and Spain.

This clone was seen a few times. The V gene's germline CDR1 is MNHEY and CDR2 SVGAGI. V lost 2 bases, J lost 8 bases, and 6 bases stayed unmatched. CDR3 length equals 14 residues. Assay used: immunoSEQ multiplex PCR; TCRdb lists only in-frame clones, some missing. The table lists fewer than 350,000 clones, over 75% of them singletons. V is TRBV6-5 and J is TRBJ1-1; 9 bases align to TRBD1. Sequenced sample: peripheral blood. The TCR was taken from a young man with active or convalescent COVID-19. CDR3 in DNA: TGTGCCAGCAGTTACCAGGACAGGGGTGGAGAAGCTTTCTTT. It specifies CASSYQDRGGEAFF.